These T cell receptor beta chains were read from a single sample in a study of regulatory T cells in long-lasting Graves disease. A single record per CDR3 protein comes from TCRdb applying MiXCR to the multiplex PCR reads. The table has roughly 500,000 distinct CDR3 sequences, 13% seen once. These data are also associated with another study on T cells in Graves' hyperthyroidism and ophthalmopathy.

The source was peripheral blood mononuclear cells (PBMCs), collected at new diagnosis, from a patient treated with antithyroid drugs. The receptors originated from a man younger than 45 with Graves disease. Each CDR3 is given with its conserved first and last residue. A D gene is named only where the DNA matches it firmly. Expanded clones are given a class, and other clones once, few, many or no size at all.

d_call j_call clone_size v_call cdr3_aa cdr3_nt
NA TRBJ2-2 many TRBV27 CASSPSGDPGELFF TGTGCCAGCAGCCCCTCAGGGGATCCCGGGGAGCTGTTTTTT
NA TRBJ1-2 NA TRBV20-1 CSAGSLYGYTF TGCAGTGCGGGCAGCCTATATGGCTACACCTTC
NA TRBJ1-2 NA TRBV20-1 CSASDNTNYGYTF TGCAGTGCTTCGGACAACACTAACTATGGCTACACCTTC
TRBD1 TRBJ1-2 many TRBV11-2 CASSPTFGTGGLGYTF TGTGCCAGCAGCCCGACATTCGGGACAGGGGGCCTGGGCTACACCTTC
NA TRBJ2-1 NA TRBV3-1 CASSQGAEGSYNEQFF TGTGCCAGCAGCCAAGGGGCGGAAGGATCCTACAATGAGCAGTTCTTC
NA TRBJ2-1 many TRBV3-1 CASSQDPRGRDEQFF TGTGCCAGCAGCCAAGACCCCAGGGGTAGAGATGAGCAGTTCTTC
NA TRBJ2-7 many TRBV10-3 CAISDRDSPTRRAEQYF TGTGCCATCAGTGATAGGGACTCACCCACCCGGCGCGCCGAGCAGTACTTC
NA TRBJ2-1 few TRBV7-9 CASSPFGTLGEQFF TGTGCCAGCAGCCCCTTCGGGACTTTGGGTGAGCAGTTCTTC
NA TRBJ1-1 many TRBV27 CATSGASWTEAFF TGTGCCACCTCAGGGGCTTCTTGGACTGAAGCTTTCTTT
TRBD2 TRBJ2-7 many TRBV6-1 CASSLAGGGSYEQYF TGTGCCAGCAGTCTAGCGGGAGGTGGCTCCTACGAGCAGTACTTC
NA TRBJ2-7 few TRBV28 CASGDEQYF TGTGCCAGTGGGGACGAGCAGTACTTC
TRBD2 TRBJ2-1 many TRBV7-2 CASSPRLAGGSYNEQFF TGTGCCAGCAGCCCCCGGCTAGCGGGGGGCTCCTACAATGAGCAGTTCTTC
NA TRBJ2-7 many TRBV2 CASRGGGGTYEQYF TGTGCCAGCAGGGGGGGCGGAGGGACCTACGAGCAGTACTTC
NA TRBJ1-1 many TRBV2 CASSDKWDTEAFF TGTGCCAGCAGTGACAAGTGGGACACTGAAGCTTTCTTT
NA TRBJ2-7 many TRBV18 CASSPAGQSSYEQYF TGTGCCAGCTCACCAGCGGGGCAAAGCTCCTACGAGCAGTACTTC
TRBD1 TRBJ2-3 few TRBV20-1 CSANRDRVTDTQYF TGCAGTGCTAATCGGGACAGGGTGACAGATACGCAGTATTTT
TRBD2 TRBJ2-1 NA TRBV6-4 CASSDWGGGSTYEQFF TGTGCCAGCAGTGACTGGGGTGGCGGGAGCACCTATGAGCAGTTCTTC
NA TRBJ2-2 few TRBV5-1 CASSQTAPGATGELFF TGCGCCAGCAGCCAAACCGCCCCGGGGGCTACCGGGGAGCTGTTTTTT
TRBD1 TRBJ2-7 few TRBV27 CASSLTGTGSPYEQYF TGTGCCAGCAGTTTAACCGGGACAGGATCCCCCTACGAGCAGTACTTC
NA TRBJ2-2 few TRBV5-1 CASSPSPTNTGEPFF TGCGCCAGCAGCCCTTCCCCCACGAACACCGGGGAGCCGTTTTTT
NA TRBJ2-1 many TRBV15 CATSSGLSSYNEQFF TGTGCCACCAGCAGTGGGCTGAGCTCCTACAATGAGCAGTTCTTC
NA TRBJ2-1 NA TRBV12-3/TRBV12-4 CASSPLRAGRGNEQFF TGTGCCAGCAGTCCCCTCAGAGCGGGCCGCGGCAATGAGCAGTTCTTC
NA TRBJ2-5 NA TRBV30 CAWDLRAGETQYF TGTGCCTGGGACCTGCGGGCGGGAGAGACCCAGTACTTC
TRBD1 TRBJ1-4 few TRBV5-4 CASRPGTDGNEKLFF TGTGCCAGCAGGCCCGGGACAGATGGTAATGAAAAACTGTTTTTT
NA TRBJ2-2 many TRBV10-1 CASSKDTGELFF TGCGCCAGCAGTAAAGACACCGGGGAGCTGTTTTTT
TRBD1 TRBJ2-1 NA TRBV5-1 CASSKDRASSYNEQFF TGCGCCAGCAGCAAGGACAGGGCGTCCTCCTACAATGAGCAGTTCTTC
NA TRBJ2-4 many TRBV3-1 CASSQYQGGLNIQYF TGTGCCAGCAGCCAATACCAGGGGGGCTTAAACATTCAGTACTTC
NA TRBJ2-5 many TRBV10-1 CASTTGPGETQYF TGCGCCAGCACTACTGGACCGGGGGAGACCCAGTACTTC
NA TRBJ1-1 many TRBV30 CAWSSGGDTEAFF TGTGCCTGGAGTTCGGGAGGGGACACTGAAGCTTTCTTT
TRBD1 TRBJ2-7 many TRBV27 CASSLRLGTGGIEQYF TGTGCCAGCAGTTTACGCTTGGGGACAGGGGGGATCGAGCAGTACTTC
NA TRBJ1-6 many TRBV6-1 CASLPGYTSYNSPLHF TGTGCCTCCTTACCGGGATATACCTCCTATAATTCACCCCTCCACTTT
NA TRBJ2-1 many TRBV20-1 CSASPTSEQFF TGCAGTGCTAGTCCTACAAGTGAGCAGTTCTTC
NA TRBJ1-1 NA TRBV24-1 CAVTIRYGTEAFF TGTGCCGTTACAATTAGGTACGGCACTGAAGCTTTCTTT
NA TRBJ2-1 many TRBV11-2 CASSSGGGGGNEQFF TGTGCCAGCAGCTCAGGGGGGGGAGGGGGCAATGAGCAGTTCTTC
NA TRBJ2-7 many TRBV12-3/TRBV12-4 CASSPGGKYEQYF TGTGCCAGCAGCCCCGGAGGGAAGTACGAGCAGTACTTC
NA TRBJ2-7 few TRBV9 CASSLGAERPYEQYF TGTGCCAGCAGCCTCGGGGCGGAACGGCCCTACGAGCAGTACTTC
TRBD2 TRBJ2-2 few TRBV9 CASSFRDYNGVGELFF TGTGCCAGCAGCTTCCGGGACTATAACGGTGTAGGGGAGCTGTTTTTT
TRBD2 TRBJ2-1 many TRBV29-1 CSVDPGTSNKQFF TGCAGCGTTGACCCCGGGACTAGCAATAAGCAGTTCTTC
NA TRBJ1-2 many TRBV20-1 CSARGVTEYGYTF TGCAGTGCCCGAGGGGTGACGGAGTATGGCTACACCTTC
NA TRBJ1-1 many TRBV15 CATSKRGGVTEAFF TGTGCCACCAGTAAGAGGGGGGGGGTTACTGAAGCTTTCTTT
NA TRBJ2-7 NA TRBV19 CASSIAVVNEQYF TGTGCCAGTAGTATCGCCGTAGTGAACGAGCAGTACTTC
NA TRBJ1-1 many TRBV7-9 CASSFIRDISWNTEAFF TGTGCCAGCAGCTTTATCCGGGACATATCGTGGAACACTGAAGCTTTCTTT
NA TRBJ2-7 NA TRBV6-9 CASSYSGGTYEQYF TGTGCCAGCAGTTACTCAGGCGGAACCTACGAGCAGTACTTC
TRBD2 TRBJ2-7 many TRBV12-3/TRBV12-4 CASSLIILAGEYHEQYF TGTGCCAGCAGTTTGATAATACTAGCGGGAGAGTACCACGAGCAGTACTTC
NA TRBJ1-1 many TRBV5-1 CASSLDRITAFF TGCGCCAGCAGCTTAGACAGGATTACGGCTTTCTTT
NA TRBJ2-1 NA TRBV29-1 CSVGEGQDRGINEQFF TGCAGCGTTGGGGAGGGGCAAGACAGGGGAATCAATGAGCAGTTCTTC
NA TRBJ1-2 many TRBV18 CASSPGQESSYGYTF TGTGCCAGCTCACCGGGGCAGGAATCATCCTATGGCTACACCTTC
NA TRBJ2-2 many TRBV11-2 CASSLSNSNTGELFF TGTGCCAGCAGCTTATCAAACTCGAACACCGGGGAGCTGTTTTTT
NA TRBJ2-3 many TRBV30 CAWRGPLRDTQYF TGTGCCTGGAGAGGTCCTTTGCGAGATACGCAGTATTTT
NA TRBJ2-4 many TRBV28 CASSRQAGAKNIQYF TGTGCCAGCAGCCGACAGGCAGGGGCCAAAAACATTCAGTACTTC
TRBD2 TRBJ2-5 many TRBV19 CASSIRQGGETQYF TGTGCCAGTAGTATTCGCCAGGGAGGGGAGACCCAGTACTTC
TRBD1 TRBJ1-5 NA TRBV6-5 CASSYGRGLDQPQHF TGTGCCAGCAGTTACGGCAGGGGGCTGGATCAGCCCCAGCATTTT
NA TRBJ2-4 few TRBV10-1 CASSSGTFFGIQYF TGCGCCAGCAGCTCCGGGACATTCTTTGGAATTCAGTACTTC
NA TRBJ2-2 many TRBV11-2 CASSLGYLVTGELFF TGTGCCAGCAGCTTAGGCTATCTGGTCACCGGGGAGCTGTTTTTT
NA TRBJ2-1 many TRBV12-3/TRBV12-4 CASSLGKAPQFF TGTGCCAGCAGTCTCGGGAAGGCCCCTCAGTTCTTC